These 11 T cell receptor beta chains originate from one sample sequenced in a study of cytomegalovirus exposure and HLA in healthy donors. The PCR employed 60 Vbeta primers together with 13 Jbeta primers. Sequenced by immunoSEQ multiplex PCR; TCRdb stores in-frame clones only, minus some. The table has fewer than 130,000 clones, roughly 85% seen once; the top ten hold around 3.1%. The sample comprised PBMCs. Source of these receptors: a woman aged 40-49 years in good health and CMV-seronegative.

The rearrangement joins TRBV5-6 to TRBJ2-5; a weak D match, TRBD2 (6 bases). Trimming stripped 0 bases from V and 5 bases from J, with 14 bases between. The CDR3 is made up of 15 amino acids. CDR1 and CDR2 from the germline V gene are SGHDT and YYEEEE. CDR3 protein: CASSLAAGNRETQYF. The CDR3 DNA sequence: TGTGCCAGCAGCTTGGCCGCGGGGAATCGGGAGACCCAGTACTTC.

Worth noting for this clone: The junction shows a germline mismatch at one end, possibly a read error. The CDR3 sequence is CASSSGTSGSRRF. CDR3 coding DNA: TGTGCCAGCAGTTCCGGGACTAGCGGGAGCAGGCGGTTC. The chain combines TRBV6-6 with TRBJ2-7, with 14 bases fitting TRBD2. The CDR3 is 13 amino acids. Germline V gives CDR1 MNHNY, CDR2 SVGAGI (reference sequence).

The genes are TRBV1 and TRBJ1-2; TRBD1 is taken as the D call from the table, unchecked against the DNA. TRBV1 is a pseudogene locus. The CDR3 runs 14 residues. The CDR3 sequence: CTSSQVPGGKGYTF. CDR3 DNA sequence: TGCACCAGCAGCCAAGTTCCAGGGGGTAAAGGCTACACCTTC.

This clone was observed a few times. The chain combines TRBV4-2 with TRBJ2-3; D unresolved. The CDR3 length is 16 residues. In germline, CDR1 is LGHNA, CDR2 YNFKEQ. With 1 base removed from V and 0 bases from J, the gap between germline ends came to 11 bases. CDR3 loop: CASSQVAAGSTDTQYF. For the CDR3, the DNA is TGTGCCAGCAGCCAAGTTGCGGCTGGAAGCACAGATACGCAGTATTTT.

The chain joins TRBV10-2 to TRBJ2-7; possibly TRBD1 for D (6 bases). Trimming shortened V by 2 bases and J by 0 bases, and 11 bases separated the two germline ends. CDR3 length: 15 residues. Germline CDR1 WSHSY, CDR2 SAAADI. CDR3 sequence: CASSENRVISYEQYF. CDR3 coding DNA: TGCGCCAGCAGTGAGAACAGGGTTATCTCCTACGAGCAGTACTTC.

The gene calls are TRBV6-5 and TRBJ1-5; no reliable D call. The germline V gene has CDR1 MNHEY and CDR2 SVGAGI. V was trimmed by 3 bases and J by 5 bases, leaving 8 bases between them. CDR3 length: 13 residues. The CDR3 is CASSYGRDQPQHF. CDR3 nucleotide sequence: TGTGCCAGCAGTTATGGTAGAGATCAGCCCCAGCATTTT.

This clone was seen a few times. This rearrangement joins TRBV19 to TRBJ2-2, with 9 nucleotides matching TRBD1. Looked up from germline, CDR1 is LNHDA and CDR2 is SQIVND (reference sequence). The CDR3 spans 16 residues. J gave up 7 bases and V 5 bases, and 11 bases lay outside the gene matches. The CDR3 bases are TGTGCCAGTAGTTCTGGACAGGGGTATGTCGGCGGGGAGCTGTTTTTT. This sequence encodes CASSSGQGYVGGELFF. The full variable domain, completed using reference TRBV19 and TRBJ2-2, is DGGITQSPKYLFRKEGQNVTLSCEQNLNHDAMYWYRQDPGQGLRLIYYSQIVNDFQKGDIAEGYSVSREKKESFPLTVTSAQKNPTAFYLCASSSGQGYVGGELFFGEGSRLTVL.

V usage is TRBV28 and J usage is TRBJ2-1, with a tentative D call TRBD1 (5 bases). Trimming removed 6 bases from V and 6 bases from J, with 24 bases in between. This CDR3 is built from 17 residues. CDR1 and CDR2 from the germline V gene are MDHEN and SYDVKM. This CDR3 reads CASSISLRAVLGNEQFF. The DNA of the CDR3 is TGTGCCAGCAGCATATCCCTCAGGGCCGTATTAGGCAATGAGCAGTTCTTC.

The rearrangement joins TRBV5-1 to TRBJ2-1, with TRBD2 matching 10 bases. The germline CDR1 and CDR2 sequences are SGHRS and YFSETQ. The ends lost 2 bases at V and 5 bases at J; junction bases unmatched: 7. This CDR3 has 16 amino acids. This CDR3 reads CASSLGGLARDNEQFF. The CDR3 DNA follows: TGCGCCAGCAGCTTAGGGGGACTAGCGCGAGACAATGAGCAGTTCTTC.

V gene TRBV14 combines with J gene TRBJ1-3; D is ambiguous. Germline CDR1 SGHDN, CDR2 FVKESK. Trimming cost V 2 bases and J 0 bases, with 5 bases left between them. The CDR3 loop spans 14 amino acids. The CDR3 region has the DNA TGTGCCAGCAGCCAATACTACTCTGGAAACACCATATATTTT. This translates into CASSQYYSGNTIYF.

The chain is built from TRBV18 and TRBJ2-2, with TRBD2 identical over 10 bases. The ends lost 3 bases at V and 4 bases at J; junction bases unmatched: 8. This CDR3 has 17 residues. Germline V CDR1 and CDR2: KGHSH, LQKENI. In DNA form, the CDR3 reads TGTGCCAGCTCACCTCCCGGGACTAGCGAAATCACCGGGGAGCTGTTTTTT. Its protein product is CASSPPGTSEITGELFF. The whole variable domain, filled in from reference TRBV18 and TRBJ2-2, reads NAGVMQNPRHLVRRRGQEARLRCSPMKGHSHVYWYRQLPEEGLKFMVYLQKENIIDESGMPKERFSAEFPKEGPSILRIQQVVRGDSAAYFCASSPPGTSEITGELFFGEGSRLTVL.